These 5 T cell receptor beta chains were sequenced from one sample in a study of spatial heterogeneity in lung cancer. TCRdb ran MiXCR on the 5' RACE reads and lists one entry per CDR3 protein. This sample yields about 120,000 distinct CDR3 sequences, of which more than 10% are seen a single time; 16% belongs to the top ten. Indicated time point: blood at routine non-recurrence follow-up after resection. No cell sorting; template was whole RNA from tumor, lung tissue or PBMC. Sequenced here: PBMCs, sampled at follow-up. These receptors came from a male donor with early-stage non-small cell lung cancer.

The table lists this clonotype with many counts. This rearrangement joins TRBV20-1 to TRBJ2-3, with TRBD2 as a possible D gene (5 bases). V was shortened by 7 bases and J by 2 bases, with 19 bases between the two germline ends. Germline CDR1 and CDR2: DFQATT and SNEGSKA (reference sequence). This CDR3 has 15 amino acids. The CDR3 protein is CSVFQDSHPTDTQYF. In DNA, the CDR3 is TGCAGTGTATTCCAGGACTCTCATCCCACAGATACGCAGTATTTT.

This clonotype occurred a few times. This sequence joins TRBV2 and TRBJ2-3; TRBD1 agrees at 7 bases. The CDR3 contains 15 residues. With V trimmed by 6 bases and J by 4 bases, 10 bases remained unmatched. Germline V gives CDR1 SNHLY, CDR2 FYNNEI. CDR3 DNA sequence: TGTGCCAGCAGCGCCTCGACAGGGTGGGCAGATACGCAGTATTTT. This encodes CASSASTGWADTQYF. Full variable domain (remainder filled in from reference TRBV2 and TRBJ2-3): EPEVTQTPSHQVTQMGQEVILRCVPISNHLYFYWYRQILGQKVEFLVSFYNNEISEKSEIFDDQFSVERPDGSNFTLKIRSTKLEDSAMYFCASSASTGWADTQYFGPGTRLTVL.

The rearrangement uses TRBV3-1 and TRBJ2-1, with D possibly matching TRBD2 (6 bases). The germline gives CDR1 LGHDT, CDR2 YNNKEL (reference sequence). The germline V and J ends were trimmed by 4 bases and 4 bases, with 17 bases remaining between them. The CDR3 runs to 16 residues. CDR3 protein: CASSPRSSGPYNEQFF. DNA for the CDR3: TGTGCCAGCAGCCCCCGGTCCAGCGGGCCATACAATGAGCAGTTCTTC.

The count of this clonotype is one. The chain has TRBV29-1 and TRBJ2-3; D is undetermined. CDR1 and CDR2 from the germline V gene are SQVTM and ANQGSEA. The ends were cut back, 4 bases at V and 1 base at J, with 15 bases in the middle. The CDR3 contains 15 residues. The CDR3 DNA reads TGCAGCGTTGTCCGAGGACCGGCGGGCACAGATACGCAGTATTTT. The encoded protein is CSVVRGPAGTDTQYF.

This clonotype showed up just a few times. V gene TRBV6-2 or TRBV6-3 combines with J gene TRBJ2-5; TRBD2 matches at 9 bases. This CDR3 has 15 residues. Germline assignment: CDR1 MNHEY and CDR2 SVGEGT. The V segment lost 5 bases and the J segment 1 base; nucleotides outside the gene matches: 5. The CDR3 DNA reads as TGTGCCAGCAGTCAAGCGGGGGGCCGCCAAGAGACCCAGTACTTC. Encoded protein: CASSQAGGRQETQYF.